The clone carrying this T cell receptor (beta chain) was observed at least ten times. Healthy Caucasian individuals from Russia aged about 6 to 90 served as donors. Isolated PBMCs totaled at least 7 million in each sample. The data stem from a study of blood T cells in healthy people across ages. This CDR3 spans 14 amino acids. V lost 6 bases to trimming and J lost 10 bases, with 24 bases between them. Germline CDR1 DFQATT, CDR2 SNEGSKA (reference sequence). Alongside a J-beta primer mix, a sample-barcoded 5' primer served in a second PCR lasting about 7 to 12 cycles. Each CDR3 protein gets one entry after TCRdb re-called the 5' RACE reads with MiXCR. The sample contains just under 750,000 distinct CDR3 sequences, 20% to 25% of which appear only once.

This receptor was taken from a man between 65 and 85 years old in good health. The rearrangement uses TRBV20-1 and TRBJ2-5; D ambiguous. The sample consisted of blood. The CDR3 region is CSADISRTPVIQYF. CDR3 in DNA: TGCAGTGCGGATATTTCTAGGACCCCAGTTATCCAGTACTTC.